The 29 T cell receptor beta chains below all came from one sample that was sequenced in a study of blood T cells in healthy people across ages. The second PCR ran roughly 7 to 12 cycles with a sample-barcoded 5' primer and J-beta primers. A single record per CDR3 protein comes from TCRdb applying MiXCR to the 5' RACE reads. The data hold a few hundred thousand distinct CDR3 sequences, with approximately 51% observed a single time. Sequenced: blood. The receptors were sampled from a man aged 55-75 years in good health.

The rearrangement links TRBV7-2 to TRBJ2-5; D is possibly TRBD2 (5 bases). CDR3 length equals 12 residues. The V and J ends lost 0 bases and 11 bases respectively, with 10 bases between them. Germline CDR1 is SGHTA and CDR2 is FQGNSA. CDR3 region: CASSLARARQYF. CDR3 nucleotides: TGTGCCAGCAGCTTAGCGAGGGCTCGTCAGTACTTC.

This clonotype appeared once. The CDR3 protein is CASGRDSHTDTQYF. The DNA of the CDR3 is TGTGCTAGTGGCCGGGACAGTCACACAGATACGCAGTATTTT. The chain recombines TRBV12-5 with TRBJ2-3, with 7 bases lining up with TRBD1. V shed 6 bases, J shed 2 bases, and the junction held 5 bases outside the gene matches. CDR1 LGHNT and CDR2 FRNRAP come from the germline V gene. The CDR3 has 14 amino acids. The variable domain in full, completed from reference TRBV12-5 and TRBJ2-3, reads DARVTQTPRHKVTEMGQEVTMRCQPILGHNTVFWYRQTMMQGLELLAYFRNRAPLDDSGMPKDRFSAEMPDATLATLKIQPSEPRDSAVYFCASGRDSHTDTQYFGPGTRLTVL.

This clonotype was detected only a few times. This sequence joins TRBV28 and TRBJ2-7; D is undetermined. CDR3 length: 12 amino acids. The V and J ends lost 3 bases and 4 bases respectively, with 7 bases between them. CDR1 is MDHEN, CDR2 SYDVKM, per germline. The chain's CDR3 is CASSLITYEQYF. The CDR3 coding sequence is TGTGCCAGCAGTTTGATCACTTACGAGCAGTACTTC.

This chain links TRBV30 with TRBJ2-7, with D maybe TRBD2 (5 bases). Germline CDR1 is GTSNPN and CDR2 is SVGIG (reference sequence). Trimming took 4 bases from V and 7 from J, leaving 20 bases between them. The CDR3 runs 14 residues. CDR3 region: CAWNLRGWKAEQYF. The CDR3 nucleotides are TGTGCCTGGAACCTTCGGGGATGGAAAGCTGAGCAGTACTTC.

The V and J genes are TRBV27 and TRBJ2-7, with 11 bases aligning to TRBD2. The CDR3 consists of 14 residues. CDR1 is MNHEY and CDR2 is SMNVEV in the germline V gene (reference sequence). V was pared by 3 bases and J by 7 bases, with 5 bases of the junction left unmatched. The DNA for the CDR3 is TGTGCCAGCAGTTTTAGCGGGGGGGCTGGTGAGCAGTACTTC. Encoded protein: CASSFSGGAGEQYF.

The DNA of the CDR3 is TGTGCCAGCAGTTACTCTACCGGGGGCCCCAACGTCCTGACTTTC. As protein: CASSYSTGGPNVLTF. This chain links TRBV6-2 or TRBV6-3 with TRBJ2-6; tentatively, D is TRBD1 or TRBD2 (6 bases each). V lost 0 bases and J 8 bases, leaving 11 bases between the germline ends. CDR3 length: 15 residues. Germline CDR1 is MNHEY and CDR2 is SVGEGT.

This clonotype was seen more than once but under ten times. This chain links TRBV15 with TRBJ1-5; D gene ambiguous. CDR3 length: 15 residues. V was clipped by 0 bases and J by 5 bases, with 11 bases between them. Germline V gives CDR1 LNHNV, CDR2 YYDKDF (reference sequence). The CDR3 DNA is TGTGCCACCAGCAGAGATCGAAAGTCAGATCAGCCCCAGCATTTT. Protein sequence: CATSRDRKSDQPQHF.

This clonotype was counted only a few times. V is TRBV5-1 and J is TRBJ1-2; no firm D call. This CDR3 is 12 amino acids long. The germline V gene encodes CDR1 SGHRS and CDR2 YFSETQ. Trimming shortened V by 2 bases and J by 7 bases, and 9 bases separated the two germline ends. The CDR3 bases are TGCGCCAGCAGCTTCCTCAACACTGGCTACACCTTC. Residues: CASSFLNTGYTF.

The chain recombines TRBV20-1 with TRBJ1-2; D not resolved. V dropped 3 bases and J dropped 4 bases, with 15 bases sitting between them. The CDR3 length is 14 residues. Germline CDR1 DFQATT, CDR2 SNEGSKA (reference sequence). CDR3 region: CSASPFEVGYGYTF. Here the CDR3 DNA reads TGCAGTGCTAGCCCTTTCGAGGTCGGCTATGGCTACACCTTC.

Comments on this clonotype: The junction does not match germline at one end; this may be a read error. V is TRBV7-9 and J is TRBJ2-3, with D possibly being TRBD2 (5 bases). There are 15 residues in the CDR3. Germline V gene lookup returns CDR1 SEHNR and CDR2 FQNEAQ (reference sequence). This CDR3 reads CVSSLGSSPTDTQYF. In nucleotides, the CDR3 is TGTGTCAGCAGCTTAGGGTCTAGCCCCACAGATACGCAGTATTTT.

The genes are TRBV4-2 and TRBJ2-1; D tentatively reads TRBD1 or TRBD2 (5 bases each). Germline V gene sequence: CDR1 LGHNA, CDR2 YNFKEQ. V dropped 0 bases and J dropped 7 bases, with 10 bases sitting between them. This CDR3 spans 14 amino acids. CDR3 in amino acids: CASSQDRGWNEQFF. The CDR3 DNA is TGTGCCAGCAGCCAAGATCGGGGCTGGAATGAGCAGTTCTTC.

The chain uses TRBV29-1 and TRBJ1-2; TRBD1 is a possible D gene (5 bases). The CDR3 extends over 16 amino acids. Germline V gives CDR1 SQVTM, CDR2 ANQGSEA. The germline V and J ends were trimmed by 7 bases and 2 bases, with 23 bases remaining between them. CDR3 coding DNA: TGCAGCGGTGCTGGCGGAGGGGACGATAGGAACTATGGCTACACCTTC. Encoded protein: CSGAGGGDDRNYGYTF.

The chain is built from TRBV12-3 or TRBV12-4 and TRBJ1-4; D is ambiguous. CDR3 length: 13 residues. Trimming took off 5 bases at V and 7 bases at J, with 11 bases between the two ends. This CDR3 reads CASSDLHGEKLFF. The CDR3 coding sequence is TGTGCCAGCAGTGACCTACACGGTGAAAAACTGTTTTTT.

The chain combines TRBV28 with TRBJ1-1, with D possibly being TRBD1 (5 bases). Germline-derived CDR1 and CDR2 are MDHEN and SYDVKM. The CDR3 covers 10 residues. Trimming took 11 bases from V and 5 from J, leaving 9 bases between them. The CDR3 DNA sequence: TGTGCCGCAGGGTGGACTGAAGCTTTCTTT. It specifies CAAGWTEAFF.

The V gene is TRBV21-1, the J gene TRBJ2-5; the table names TRBD2, a call not compared with the DNA. TRBV21-1 is deemed a pseudogene. The CDR3 spans 12 residues. DNA for the CDR3: TGTGCCAGCCCGGGGGGGCAAGAGACCCAGTACTTC. Protein product: CASPGGQETQYF.

About this clonotype: Sequence at one end of the junction differs from germline and may be a read error. The chain uses TRBV7-9 and TRBJ2-1; no clear D. Germline V CDR1 and CDR2: SEHNR, FQNEAQ (reference sequence). This CDR3 comprises 15 residues. CDR3 sequence: CASSLGVLSYNEQVF. The CDR3 coding sequence is TGTGCCAGCAGCTTAGGGGTTCTTTCCTACAATGAGCAGGTCTTC. The full variable domain, rest sourced from reference TRBV7-9 and TRBJ2-1, is DTGVSQNPRHKITKRGQNVTFRCDPISEHNRLYWYRQTLGQGPEFLTYFQNEAQLEKSRLLSDRFSAERPKGSFSTLEIQRTEQGDSAMYLCASSLGVLSYNEQVFGPGTRLTVL.

This clonotype was seen only a few times. The rearrangement uses TRBV6-5 and TRBJ2-3; the match to TRBD2 covers 9 bases. V was clipped by 0 bases and J by 3 bases; unmatched bases: 7. Germline V gene lookup returns CDR1 MNHEY and CDR2 SVGAGI. This CDR3 is built from 17 residues. The CDR3 bases are TGTGCCAGCAGTTACTCATGGCGGGGGGGCAATACAGATACGCAGTATTTT. Encoded protein: CASSYSWRGGNTDTQYF.

The V call is TRBV5-1, the J call TRBJ2-1, with D tentatively TRBD2 (6 bases). There are 13 residues in the CDR3. V was pared by 4 bases and J by 9 bases, with 14 bases between. Germline V lookup: CDR1 SGHRS, CDR2 YFSETQ. The chain's CDR3 is CASSPGLEGEQFF. The CDR3 bases are TGCGCCAGCAGCCCGGGACTTGAAGGTGAGCAGTTCTTC. Combining the CDR3 with reference TRBV5-1 and TRBJ2-1 gives the whole variable domain KAGVTQTPRYLIKTRGQQVTLSCSPISGHRSVSWYQQTPGQGLQFLFEYFSETQRNKGNFPGRFSGRQFSNSRSEMNVSTLELGDSALYLCASSPGLEGEQFFGPGTRLTVL.

In its sample, this clonotype was seen a few times. The chain is built from TRBV7-2 and TRBJ2-7; 8 bases match TRBD1. V lost 5 bases and J lost 5; bases outside the gene matches: 8. Germline V gives CDR1 SGHTA, CDR2 FQGNSA. This CDR3 is built from 14 residues. CDR3 coding DNA: TGTGCCAGCAGCCCCCGGACAGGGTGGGACGAGCAGTACTTC. Protein sequence: CASSPRTGWDEQYF.

The rearrangement joins TRBV20-1 to TRBJ2-1, with 11 bases matching TRBD2. The germline V gene encodes CDR1 DFQATT and CDR2 SNEGSKA (reference sequence). The CDR3 covers 15 residues. The J segment lost 1 base and the V segment lost 5 bases, leaving 4 bases of the junction unmatched. CDR3 amino acids: CSAALAGVSYNEQFF. The CDR3 coding sequence is TGCAGTGCTGCACTAGCGGGAGTTTCCTACAATGAGCAGTTCTTC.

This sequence joins TRBV20-1 and TRBJ2-1, with D possibly being TRBD2 (5 bases). The ends were cut back, 3 bases at V and 5 bases at J, with 14 bases in the middle. Germline assignment: CDR1 DFQATT and CDR2 SNEGSKA (reference sequence). The CDR3 runs 14 residues. CDR3 protein: CSASGEIGDNEQFF. The CDR3 DNA reads as TGCAGTGCTAGTGGGGAGATTGGGGACAATGAGCAGTTCTTC.

The V call is TRBV4-2, the J call TRBJ1-2; 12 bases line up with TRBD1. Per germline, CDR1 LGHNA and CDR2 YNFKEQ. V shed 3 bases and J 3 bases; nucleotides not matched to a gene: 2. The CDR3 length is 15 residues. The CDR3 loop is CASSQGTGGDYGYTF. In DNA form, the CDR3 reads TGTGCCAGCAGCCAGGGGACAGGGGGCGACTATGGCTACACCTTC.

The chain recombines TRBV5-1 with TRBJ2-7; 8 nucleotides line up with TRBD1. Trimming cost V 4 bases and J 4 bases; bases outside gene matches: 10. CDR1 and CDR2 (germline): SGHRS, YFSETQ. The CDR3 consists of 15 residues. The CDR3 is CASSPGQGVVYEQYF. The CDR3 DNA reads as TGCGCCAGCAGCCCTGGACAGGGTGTCGTTTACGAGCAGTACTTC.

The CDR3 DNA sequence: TGTGCCAGCAGTCACGGACAGGGAAGGGTAAATGAGCAGTTCTTC. Its translation is CASSHGQGRVNEQFF. This chain connects TRBV12-3 or TRBV12-4 to TRBJ2-1, with 8 bases aligning to TRBD1. V lost 5 bases to trimming and J lost 7 bases; unmatched junction nucleotides: 10. The CDR3 extends over 15 amino acids.

The rearrangement links TRBV10-3 to TRBJ2-4, with a weak D call TRBD2 (7 bases). The better agreement between TRBJ2-7 and the DNA end casts doubt on the J call. The CDR3 is made up of 14 amino acids. Looked up from germline, CDR1 is ENHRY and CDR2 is SYGVKD. DNA for the CDR3: TGTGCCATCAGTGATTTTGGGGGAGGGGGCGAGCAGTACTTC. Its translation is CAISDFGGGGEQYF.

This clonotype was picked up one time. V and J are TRBV6-5 and TRBJ2-7, with 10 bases fitting TRBD1. Germline CDR1 and CDR2: MNHEY and SVGAGI. The junction had 8 bases not matched to a gene; V was cut back by 6 bases and J by 6 bases. The CDR3 runs 14 residues. The CDR3 reads CASRGTGANGEQYF. In DNA form, the CDR3 reads TGTGCCAGCAGAGGGACAGGGGCGAACGGCGAGCAGTACTTC.

The chain uses TRBV5-1 and TRBJ2-6; D unresolved. The V end lost 0 bases, the J end lost 8 bases, and 12 bases lay between the germline ends. CDR1 and CDR2 from the germline V gene are SGHRS and YFSETQ. The CDR3 is 15 amino acids. The CDR3 DNA reads as TGCGCCAGCAGCTTGGACGTCCTCGGTTCCAACGTCCTGACTTTC. It encodes CASSLDVLGSNVLTF.

V and J are TRBV11-2 and TRBJ2-1; D possibly corresponds to TRBD2 (5 bases). CDR3 length equals 17 residues. CDR1 is SGHAT and CDR2 is FQNNGV in the germline V gene. V dropped 3 bases and J dropped 0 bases, with 15 bases sitting between them. The CDR3 spells CASSFELGASSYNEQFF. For the CDR3, the DNA is TGTGCCAGCAGCTTCGAGTTGGGAGCGAGCTCCTACAATGAGCAGTTCTTC.

In the case of this clonotype: A read error may be the cause here, since a much bigger clone is one base away. This chain uses TRBV10-3 with TRBJ2-7; D may be TRBD2 (5 bases). Deletions cut 8 bases from V and 2 bases from J, with 13 bases between. This CDR3 is built from 13 residues. Germline loops: CDR1 ENHRY, CDR2 SYGVKD. Here the CDR3 DNA reads TGTGCCATCCTGGACTCCCCCCCCTACGAGCAGTACTTC. As protein: CAILDSPPYEQYF.